A selection of T cell receptor beta chains follows, all from one sample in a study of T-cell reconstitution after alpha-beta-depleted transplantation in children. In TCRdb, the PCR reads were re-called with MiXCR into one record per CDR3 protein. Of hundreds of thousands of distinct CDR3 sequences in the sample, around 17% were seen once. Sequenced here: PBMCs from the stem cell graft donor, sampled from the stem cell graft. The receptors here all came from a human donor who donated a stem cell graft to a child with acute myeloid leukemia. The CDR3 runs from the conserved cysteine through the conserved F or W. A D gene is named only where the DNA matches it firmly. A row's size may be missing; if present it is once, few, many or a size class.

>few|TRBJ1-2|-|TRBV6-5
TGTGCCAGCAGTTTCTCCCTTGTGAGGGGCCGTGGCTACACCTTC
CASSFSLVRGRGYTF
>few|TRBJ2-2|-|TRBV29-1
TGCAGCGTTGCCCGTCTAGCGAATGGCGGGGAGCTGTTTTTT
CSVARLANGGELFF
>few|TRBJ1-5|-|TRBV10-3
TGTGCCATCAGCGAAGACGGGGCCACCGGGCCCCAGCATTTT
CAISEDGATGPQHF
>many|TRBJ1-2|-|TRBV30
TGTGCCTGCGGACAAGGCTTGTATAGCTACACCTTC
CACGQGLYSYTF
>-|TRBJ1-3|TRBD1|TRBV5-1
TGCGCCAGCAGGGATGGGACAGGAAGCTCTGGAAACACCATATATTTT
CASRDGTGSSGNTIYF
>many|TRBJ2-7|TRBD1|TRBV20-1
TGCAGTGTTTTGATTTACCGGGACAGGGCCTCCTACGAGCAGTACTTC
CSVLIYRDRASYEQYF
>-|TRBJ1-4|-|TRBV7-3
TGTGCCAGCAGCCTCCGACAGGACGAAAAACTGTTTTTT
CASSLRQDEKLFF
>few|TRBJ2-7|-|TRBV6-1
TGTGCCACCCCCCGGAGTCCCTTTAAACCCTCCTACGAGCAGTACTTC
CATPRSPFKPSYEQYF
>many|TRBJ2-3|-|TRBV20-1
TGCAGTGCTAGGAGGCAGGGGGGTACAGATACGCAGTATTTT
CSARRQGGTDTQYF
>many|TRBJ2-1|TRBD1|TRBV24-1
TGTGCCACCAGTGACTTCGGACAGGGCACTAATGAGCAGTTCTTC
CATSDFGQGTNEQFF
>-|TRBJ1-4|-|TRBV5-1
TGCGCCAGCAGCTCAAGTGAAAAACTGTTTTTT
CASSSSEKLFF
>many|TRBJ2-7|-|TRBV20-1
TGCAGTGCTAGAAATCCCCAGCCCTCCTACGAGCAGTACTTC
CSARNPQPSYEQYF
>many|TRBJ1-1|-|TRBV27
TGTGCCAGCAGGCCTAGGCCGTGGATGAACACTGAAGCTTTCTTT
CASRPRPWMNTEAFF
>many|TRBJ1-1|-|TRBV20-1
TGCAGTGCTAGAACCCGGGAAGTAAGGGCTTTCTTT
CSARTREVRAFF
>many|TRBJ1-3|-|TRBV5-6
TGTGCCAGCAGCTTGCGGGGGACTGGAAACACCATATATTTT
CASSLRGTGNTIYF
>few|TRBJ1-5|-|TRBV4-3
TGCGCCAGCAGCCAAGATCTCCATCAGCCCCAGCATTTT
CASSQDLHQPQHF
>many|TRBJ2-5|TRBD1|TRBV7-2
TGTGCCAGCAGCTTGACAGGGGGCCAAGAGACCCAGTACTTC
CASSLTGGQETQYF
>-|TRBJ2-5|TRBD2|TRBV7-8
TGTGCCAGCAACGCGGGGGGGCCAGAGACCCAGTACTTC
CASNAGGPETQYF
>many|TRBJ1-5|-|TRBV12-3/TRBV12-4
TGTGCCAGCAGTTTAGGGGGGGAAGGTCGACAGCCCCAGCATTTT
CASSLGGEGRQPQHF
>many|TRBJ1-1|-|TRBV20-1
TGCAGTTCACCCGTTTCGGGGCGGGGAACTGAAGCTTTCTTT
CSSPVSGRGTEAFF
>few|TRBJ2-2|-|TRBV7-2
TGTGCCAGCAGCTTAGCCCCGGGACTTCTGAACACCGGGGAGCTGTTTTTT
CASSLAPGLLNTGELFF
>many|TRBJ2-7|-|TRBV20-1
TGCAGTGCTAGAGAAGACCCACGAACCTACGAGCAGTACTTC
CSAREDPRTYEQYF
>-|TRBJ2-1|-|TRBV7-3
TGTGCCAGCAGCTTATTAGGCCCTAGCGAAAGGTTCAATGAGCAGTTCTTC
CASSLLGPSERFNEQFF
>few|TRBJ1-5|-|TRBV20-1
TGCAGTGCTAGAGATTCATCCAGCCTCAATCAGCCCCAGCATTTT
CSARDSSSLNQPQHF
>-|TRBJ2-3|-|TRBV28
TGTGCCAGCAGAGTGTCAGTGGGGGATACGCAGTATTTT
CASRVSVGDTQYF
>many|TRBJ1-6|-|TRBV20-1
TGCAGTGCTAGACTCGGACGGGAAAATTCACCCCTCCACTTT
CSARLGRENSPLHF
>-|TRBJ2-3|TRBD2|TRBV2
TGTGCCAGCAGGACGGGACTAGCGGGGGCAGATACGCAGTATTTT
CASRTGLAGADTQYF
>many|TRBJ1-2|TRBD1|TRBV12-3/TRBV12-4
TGTGCCAGCAGCTTGAGGGGGACAGACTATGGCTACACCTTC
CASSLRGTDYGYTF
>-|TRBJ2-4|-|TRBV25-1
TGTGCCAGCAGCAAAATCGCGGGCGCGGGAAACATTCAGTACTTC
CASSKIAGAGNIQYF
>few|TRBJ2-2|-|TRBV7-2
TGTGCCAGCAGCTTAGGCGGGGGACAGCCGGGCACCGGGGAGCTGTTTTTT
CASSLGGGQPGTGELFF
>few|TRBJ2-5|-|TRBV7-8
TGTGCCAGCAGCCTCCGTGGGGGAGGAGGTAACCAAGAGACCCAGTACTTC
CASSLRGGGGNQETQYF